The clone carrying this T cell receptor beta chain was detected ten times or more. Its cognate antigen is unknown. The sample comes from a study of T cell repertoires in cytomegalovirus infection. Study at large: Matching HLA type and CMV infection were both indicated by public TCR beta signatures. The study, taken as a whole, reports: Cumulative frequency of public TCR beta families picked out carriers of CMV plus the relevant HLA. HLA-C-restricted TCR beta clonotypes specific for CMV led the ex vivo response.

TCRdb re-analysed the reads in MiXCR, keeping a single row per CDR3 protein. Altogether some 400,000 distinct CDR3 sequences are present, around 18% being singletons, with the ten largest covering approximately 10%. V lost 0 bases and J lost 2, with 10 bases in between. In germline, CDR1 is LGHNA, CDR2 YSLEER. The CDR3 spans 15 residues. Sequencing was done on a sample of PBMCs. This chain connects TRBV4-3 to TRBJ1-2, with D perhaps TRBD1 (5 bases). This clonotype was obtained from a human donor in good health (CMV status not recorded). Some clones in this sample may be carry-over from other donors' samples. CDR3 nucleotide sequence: TGCGCCAGCAGCCAAGAGGGACGGGACAACTATGGCTACACCTTC. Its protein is CASSQEGRDNYGYTF.